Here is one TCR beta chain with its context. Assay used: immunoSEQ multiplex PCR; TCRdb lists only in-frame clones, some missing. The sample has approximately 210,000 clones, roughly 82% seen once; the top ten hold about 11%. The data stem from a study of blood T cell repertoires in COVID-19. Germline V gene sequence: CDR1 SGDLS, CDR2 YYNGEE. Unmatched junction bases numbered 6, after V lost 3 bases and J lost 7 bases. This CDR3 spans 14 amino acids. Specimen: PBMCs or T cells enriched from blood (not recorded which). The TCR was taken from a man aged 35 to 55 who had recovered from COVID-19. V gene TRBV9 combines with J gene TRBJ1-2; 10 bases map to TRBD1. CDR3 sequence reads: CASSALTGGLGYTF. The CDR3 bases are TGTGCCAGCAGCGCTCTGACAGGGGGCCTTGGCTACACCTTC.